This TCR beta chain came from a study of blood T cell repertoires in COVID-19 (dated by TCRdb to the early 2020s). About the investigation overall: Collaborator samples came from the United States, Italy and Spain and covered acute and convalescent phases of COVID-19. The material from the prospective study consisted of cDNA or gDNA derived from T cells, B-cell-depleted T cells, or PBMCs. Deeply sampled blood TCRbeta repertoires from subjects exposed to, actively infected with, or recovered from COVID-19 were included in the dataset. A freely available public database, intended as a resource for researchers studying the immune response to SARS-CoV-2, is where the repertoires were released. Samples were obtained from the ongoing ImmuneRACE study (first 160 participants) and from 1,000 to 1,500 subjects provided by 6 global collaborators. A de-identified subject ID, COVID-19 status, age in years and sex were almost always included in the sample metadata. HLA class I and class II types, where available, came from metadata supplied by the sample provider rather than from assay-based typing.

Relative to germline, V is missing 5 bases and J is missing 4 bases, with 7 bases of the junction outside any gene match. CDR1 and CDR2, looked up from the germline V gene, are KGHSH and LQKENI. The CDR3 sequence holds 16 residues, the cysteine and phenylalanine included. CDR3 DNA is the only sequence kept; it has 48 bases, read in frame from the first base. In the case of this clone: There is no known antigen for this receptor. Per-base qualities were not stored, and no clone one base away is much larger.

The immunoSEQ Assay, a bias-controlled multiplex PCR, was used to amplify TCRbeta CDR3 regions from genomic DNA. Processing in the source paper ran as follows. The number of nucleated cells in each sample was estimated by amplification of reference gene primers within the assay. To quantify the absolute abundance of each unique TCRbeta CDR3 rearrangement, sequence reads were collapsed and filtered. For each sample, productive Simpson clonality was calculated as the square root of Simpson's diversity index over productive rearrangements. Held by TCRdb, this immuneACCESS table contains in-frame sequences only and omits some clones. Under half of the omission traces to an unresolved V gene where checked; the cause of the rest is unknown. V, J and clone size are those of that table, while D and trimming were read from the DNA. The sample profile shows about 140,000 clones; more than 80% of them were found once. The biggest ten clones account for 1.5% to 2% of the sample.

Enrolling through a virtual design, the prospective study's participants ranged in age from roughly 18 to 95 years and lived across 24 United States geographic areas. In the prospective study, cohorts were assigned on the basis of participant-reported clinical history obtained from a screening survey and a study questionnaire. A participant counted as exposed if, within 2 weeks of entering the study, that participant had been in contact with someone who had a PCR-confirmed or clinician-diagnosed COVID-19 case. In the prospective study, whole blood, serum and a nasopharyngeal or oropharyngeal swab were collected from each participant by mobile phlebotomists. Over an approximately two-month period, participants in the prospective study had the option of providing additional blood draws and questionnaires. Before DNA extraction, prospective study blood samples were shipped either frozen or at room temperature.

Paper-wide results and their limitations: The amount of clinical and demographic metadata varied by source and participant and was provided uncurated.

This receptor was identified in a woman aged 18-29 years who had been exposed to COVID-19. Here the chain combines TRBV18 and TRBJ2-1, and 11 junction bases match TRBD2. Input material: PBMCs or T cells enriched from blood (not recorded which). The bases are TGTGCCAGCTCAGCCTATCTAGCGGGAGGTTACAATGAGCAGTTCTTC. Its product reads: CASSAYLAGGYNEQFF.